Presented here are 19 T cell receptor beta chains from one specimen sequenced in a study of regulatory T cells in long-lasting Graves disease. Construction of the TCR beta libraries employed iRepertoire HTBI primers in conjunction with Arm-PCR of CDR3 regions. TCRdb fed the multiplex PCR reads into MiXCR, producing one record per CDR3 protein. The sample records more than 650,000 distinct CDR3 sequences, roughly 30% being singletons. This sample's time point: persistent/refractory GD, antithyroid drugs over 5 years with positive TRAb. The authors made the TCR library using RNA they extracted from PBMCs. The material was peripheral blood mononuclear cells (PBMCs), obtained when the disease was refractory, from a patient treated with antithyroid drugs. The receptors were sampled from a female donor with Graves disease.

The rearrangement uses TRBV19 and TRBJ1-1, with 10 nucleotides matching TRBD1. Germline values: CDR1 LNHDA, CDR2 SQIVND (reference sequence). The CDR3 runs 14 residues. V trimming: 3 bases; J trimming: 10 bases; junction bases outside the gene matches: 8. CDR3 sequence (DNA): TGTGCCAGTAGTATCGGGACAGGGGTAGGTGTAGCTTTCTTT. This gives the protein CASSIGTGVGVAFF. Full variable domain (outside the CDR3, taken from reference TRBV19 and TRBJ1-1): DGGITQSPKYLFRKEGQNVTLSCEQNLNHDAMYWYRQDPGQGLRLIYYSQIVNDFQKGDIAEGYSVSREKKESFPLTVTSAQKNPTAFYLCASSIGTGVGVAFFGQGTRLTVV.

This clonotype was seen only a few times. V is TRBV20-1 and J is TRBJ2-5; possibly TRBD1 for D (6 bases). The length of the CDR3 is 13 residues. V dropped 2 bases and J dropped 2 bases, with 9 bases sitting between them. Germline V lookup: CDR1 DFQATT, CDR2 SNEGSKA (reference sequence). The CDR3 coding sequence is TGCAGTGCTAGACCGGGACAACAAGAGACCCAGTACTTC. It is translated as CSARPGQQETQYF.

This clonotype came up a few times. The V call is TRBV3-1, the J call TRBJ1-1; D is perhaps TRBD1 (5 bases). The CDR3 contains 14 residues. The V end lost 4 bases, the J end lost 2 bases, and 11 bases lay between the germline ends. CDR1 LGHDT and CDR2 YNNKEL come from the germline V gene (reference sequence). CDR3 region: CASSLRVENTEAFF. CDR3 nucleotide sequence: TGTGCCAGCAGCCTCAGGGTTGAAAACACTGAAGCTTTCTTT.

Written as DNA, the CDR3 is TGTGCCACCAGCAGTCCCACAGAGCCTAACACTGAAGCTTTCTTT. Protein: CATSSPTEPNTEAFF. This chain links TRBV15 with TRBJ1-1; no reliable D call. Trimming pared 3 bases from V and 2 bases from J, leaving 13 bases between. CDR1 and CDR2 (germline): LNHNV, YYDKDF (reference sequence). This CDR3 region has 15 residues.

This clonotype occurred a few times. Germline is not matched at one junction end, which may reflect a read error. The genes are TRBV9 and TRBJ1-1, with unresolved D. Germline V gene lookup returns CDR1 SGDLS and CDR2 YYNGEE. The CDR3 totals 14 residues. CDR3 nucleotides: TGTGCCTGCAGCACCCTAGGTGGAAACACTGAAGCTTTCTTT. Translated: CACSTLGGNTEAFF.

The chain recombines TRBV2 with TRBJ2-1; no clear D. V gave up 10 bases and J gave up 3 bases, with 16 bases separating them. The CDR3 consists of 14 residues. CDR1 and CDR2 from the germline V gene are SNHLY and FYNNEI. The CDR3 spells CATLRRIYYNEQFF. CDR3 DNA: TGTGCCACATTGAGGCGTATTTACTACAATGAGCAGTTCTTC.

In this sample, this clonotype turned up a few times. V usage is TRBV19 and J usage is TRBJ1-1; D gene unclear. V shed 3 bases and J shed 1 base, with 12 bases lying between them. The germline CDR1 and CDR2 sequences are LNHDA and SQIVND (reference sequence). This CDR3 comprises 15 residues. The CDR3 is CASSIFGRKNTEAFF. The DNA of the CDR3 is TGTGCCAGTAGTATCTTCGGCAGAAAGAACACTGAAGCTTTCTTT.

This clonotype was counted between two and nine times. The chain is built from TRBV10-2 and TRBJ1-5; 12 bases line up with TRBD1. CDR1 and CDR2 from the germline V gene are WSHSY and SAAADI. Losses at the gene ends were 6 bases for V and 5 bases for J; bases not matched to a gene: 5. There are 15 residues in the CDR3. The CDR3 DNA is TGCGCCAGCAGACCGGGACAGGGGGCCTATCAGCCCCAGCATTTT. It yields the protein CASRPGQGAYQPQHF.

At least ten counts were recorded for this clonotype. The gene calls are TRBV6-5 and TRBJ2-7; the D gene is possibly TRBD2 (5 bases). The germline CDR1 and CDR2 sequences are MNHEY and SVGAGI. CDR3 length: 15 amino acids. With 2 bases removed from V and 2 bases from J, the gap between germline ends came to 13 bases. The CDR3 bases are TGTGCCAGCAGTTACGTGGGGTCGGGGACCTACGAGCAGTACTTC. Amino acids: CASSYVGSGTYEQYF.

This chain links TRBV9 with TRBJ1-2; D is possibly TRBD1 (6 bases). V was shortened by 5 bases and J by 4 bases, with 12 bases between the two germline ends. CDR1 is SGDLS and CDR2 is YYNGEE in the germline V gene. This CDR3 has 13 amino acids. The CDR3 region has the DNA TGTGCCAGCAGTGTGCTAGGGGGCTATGGCTACACCTTC. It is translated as CASSVLGGYGYTF.

The CDR3 spells CASSPYGRSGTDTQYF. For the CDR3, the DNA is TGTGCCAGCAGCCCGTACGGGAGATCCGGCACAGATACGCAGTATTTT. The V call is TRBV7-9, the J call TRBJ2-3, with a weak D call TRBD2 (6 bases). Germline V gene lookup returns CDR1 SEHNR and CDR2 FQNEAQ (reference sequence). The CDR3 contains 16 residues. Between the trimmed V and J ends, which lost 5 bases and 1 base, there was a span of 16 bases.

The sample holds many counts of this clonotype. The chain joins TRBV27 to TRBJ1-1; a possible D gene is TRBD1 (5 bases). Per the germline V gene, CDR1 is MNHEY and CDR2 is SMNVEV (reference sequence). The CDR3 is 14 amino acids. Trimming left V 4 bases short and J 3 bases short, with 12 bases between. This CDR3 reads CASSSPGGHTEAFF. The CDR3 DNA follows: TGTGCCAGCAGTTCGCCCGGGGGACACACTGAAGCTTTCTTT.

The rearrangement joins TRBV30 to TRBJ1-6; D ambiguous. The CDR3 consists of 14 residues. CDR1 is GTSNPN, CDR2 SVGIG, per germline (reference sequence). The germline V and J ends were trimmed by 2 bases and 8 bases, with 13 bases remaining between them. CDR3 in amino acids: CAWSLDSRDSPLHF. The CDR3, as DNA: TGTGCCTGGAGTCTAGATTCTCGGGATTCACCCCTCCACTTT.

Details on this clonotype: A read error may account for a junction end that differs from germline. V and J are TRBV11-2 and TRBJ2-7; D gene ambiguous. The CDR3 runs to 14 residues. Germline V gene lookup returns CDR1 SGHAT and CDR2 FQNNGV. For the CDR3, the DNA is TGTGCCAGCAGCTTAGCGCTCGGAGCCTACGAGCAGTGCTTC. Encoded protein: CASSLALGAYEQCF.

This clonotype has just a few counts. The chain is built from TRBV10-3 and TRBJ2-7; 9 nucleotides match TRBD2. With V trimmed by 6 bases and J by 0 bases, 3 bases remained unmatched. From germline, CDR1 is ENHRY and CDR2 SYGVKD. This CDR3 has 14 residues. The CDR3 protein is CAISYSGSSYEQYF. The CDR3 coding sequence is TGTGCCATCAGCTATAGCGGGAGCTCCTACGAGCAGTACTTC.

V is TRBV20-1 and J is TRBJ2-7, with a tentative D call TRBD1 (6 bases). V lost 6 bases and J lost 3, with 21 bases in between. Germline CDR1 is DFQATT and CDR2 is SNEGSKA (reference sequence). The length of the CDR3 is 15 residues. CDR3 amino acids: CSANRVGYRDYEQYF. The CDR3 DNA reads TGCAGTGCCAATAGAGTTGGATACAGGGACTACGAGCAGTACTTC.

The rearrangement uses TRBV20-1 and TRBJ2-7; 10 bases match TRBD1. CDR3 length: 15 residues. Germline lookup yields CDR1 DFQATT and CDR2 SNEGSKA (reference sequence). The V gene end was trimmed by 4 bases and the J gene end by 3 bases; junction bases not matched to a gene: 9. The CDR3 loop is CSANIAGTGDYEQYF. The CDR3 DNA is TGCAGTGCTAACATTGCCGGGACAGGGGACTACGAGCAGTACTTC.

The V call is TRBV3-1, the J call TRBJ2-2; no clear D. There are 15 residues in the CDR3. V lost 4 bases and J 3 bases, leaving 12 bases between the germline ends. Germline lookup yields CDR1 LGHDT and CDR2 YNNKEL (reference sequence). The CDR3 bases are TGTGCCAGCAGCCGGTGGGTAGGAGACACCGGGGAGCTGTTTTTT. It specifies CASSRWVGDTGELFF.

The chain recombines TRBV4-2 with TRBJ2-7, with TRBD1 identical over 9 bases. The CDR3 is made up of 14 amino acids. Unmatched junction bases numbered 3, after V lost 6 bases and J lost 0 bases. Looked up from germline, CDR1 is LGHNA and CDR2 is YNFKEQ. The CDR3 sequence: CASRGQGRSYEQYF. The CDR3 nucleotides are TGTGCCAGCAGGGGACAGGGCCGCTCCTACGAGCAGTACTTC.